The rows below give T cell receptor beta chains drawn from one sample of a study of shared clonotypes between healthy human individuals. Method: immunoSEQ multiplex PCR; TCRdb's copy keeps in-frame clones and lacks some. The data show roughly 680,000 clones, with roughly two thirds seen just once and approximately 1.8% held by the top ten. Material for sequencing was memory CD4+ T cells sorted from blood. Receptor source: a young woman in good health. Each CDR3 is given with its conserved first and last residue. The D gene is left open where the match is weak. Size tells how often a clone was seen (once, few, many) or the class of an expanded clone, and some rows leave it out.

J gene: TRBJ2-7; V gene: TRBV28; CDR3 length: 11; D gene: -; clone size: -; CDR3 protein: CASGRPYEQYF; CDR3 DNA: TGTGCCAGCGGCCGGCCCTACGAGCAGTACTTC
J gene: TRBJ2-6; V gene: TRBV27; CDR3 length: 13; D gene: -; clone size: -; CDR3 protein: CASLFSGANVLTF; CDR3 DNA: TGTGCCAGCCTTTTTTCTGGGGCCAACGTCCTGACTTTC
J gene: TRBJ2-7; V gene: TRBV11-2; CDR3 length: 16; D gene: -; clone size: once; CDR3 protein: CASSFRLVSGMVEQYF; CDR3 DNA: TGTGCCAGCAGCTTTCGGTTGGTTTCAGGGATGGTGGAGCAGTACTTC
J gene: TRBJ1-1; V gene: TRBV10-3; CDR3 length: 14; D gene: -; clone size: once; CDR3 protein: CAISGGRGNTEAFF; CDR3 DNA: TGTGCCATCAGTGGGGGCAGAGGGAACACTGAAGCTTTCTTT
J gene: TRBJ2-2; V gene: TRBV27; CDR3 length: 16; D gene: TRBD1; clone size: -; CDR3 protein: CASSRPRTGGSGELFF; CDR3 DNA: TGTGCCAGCAGCCGTCCGAGGACAGGGGGTTCCGGGGAGCTGTTTTTT
J gene: TRBJ2-1; V gene: TRBV29-1; CDR3 length: 15; D gene: TRBD2; clone size: -; CDR3 protein: CSVDRAGDSYNEQFF; CDR3 DNA: TGCAGCGTTGACCGAGCGGGAGATTCCTACAATGAGCAGTTCTTC
J gene: TRBJ1-2; V gene: TRBV28; CDR3 length: 13; D gene: -; clone size: -; CDR3 protein: CASTEKLGYGYTF; CDR3 DNA: TGTGCCAGCACCGAGAAGCTAGGGTATGGCTACACCTTC
J gene: TRBJ2-7; V gene: TRBV5-1; CDR3 length: 15; D gene: TRBD2; clone size: once; CDR3 protein: CASSAQTSGRGEQYF; CDR3 DNA: TGCGCCAGCAGCGCTCAGACTAGCGGGAGGGGTGAGCAGTACTTC
J gene: TRBJ2-7; V gene: TRBV28; CDR3 length: 14; D gene: -; clone size: -; CDR3 protein: CASSLRRFSYEQYF; CDR3 DNA: TGTGCCAGCAGTTTGAGGCGGTTCTCCTACGAGCAGTACTTC
J gene: TRBJ1-1; V gene: TRBV19; CDR3 length: 15; D gene: -; clone size: many; CDR3 protein: CAYKRRRTMNTEAFF; CDR3 DNA: TGTGCCTACAAACGTCGGCGGACGATGAACACTGAAGCTTTCTTT
J gene: TRBJ2-3; V gene: TRBV28; CDR3 length: 15; D gene: -; clone size: -; CDR3 protein: CASTPRRGRPDTQYF; CDR3 DNA: TGTGCCAGCACCCCACGGAGGGGGAGGCCAGATACGCAGTATTTT
J gene: TRBJ2-7; V gene: TRBV28; CDR3 length: 14; D gene: TRBD2; clone size: -; CDR3 protein: CASRAGLAGVEQYF; CDR3 DNA: TGTGCCAGCAGGGCGGGACTAGCGGGAGTCGAGCAGTACTTC
J gene: TRBJ1-2; V gene: TRBV19; CDR3 length: 15; D gene: TRBD1; clone size: -; CDR3 protein: CASSTSTGWDYGYTF; CDR3 DNA: TGTGCCAGTAGTACCTCGACAGGGTGGGACTATGGCTACACCTTC
J gene: TRBJ2-7; V gene: TRBV6-1; CDR3 length: 15; D gene: -; clone size: once; CDR3 protein: CASSEWVGGSYEQYF; CDR3 DNA: TGTGCCAGCAGTGAGTGGGTAGGGGGGAGCTACGAGCAGTACTTC
J gene: TRBJ1-2; V gene: TRBV27; CDR3 length: 17; D gene: TRBD1; clone size: -; CDR3 protein: CASSLRVRGSRTYGYTF; CDR3 DNA: TGTGCCAGCAGTCTTCGGGTCAGGGGGAGTCGTACCTATGGCTACACCTTC
J gene: TRBJ1-4; V gene: TRBV6-1; CDR3 length: 14; D gene: -; clone size: few; CDR3 protein: CASSDRGREEKLFF; CDR3 DNA: TGTGCCAGCAGTGATCGAGGGCGGGAAGAAAAACTGTTTTTT
J gene: TRBJ1-1; V gene: TRBV5-1; CDR3 length: 16; D gene: -; clone size: few; CDR3 protein: CASSLEPGTMNTEAFF; CDR3 DNA: TGCGCCAGCAGCTTGGAGCCGGGAACCATGAACACTGAAGCTTTCTTT
J gene: TRBJ1-2; V gene: TRBV30; CDR3 length: 17; D gene: -; clone size: -; CDR3 protein: CAWSVTHRQKPNYGYTF; CDR3 DNA: TGTGCCTGGAGTGTAACCCACCGACAGAAACCCAACTATGGCTACACCTTC
J gene: TRBJ1-1; V gene: TRBV5-4; CDR3 length: 15; D gene: TRBD1; clone size: once; CDR3 protein: CASSLPPGGNTEAFF; CDR3 DNA: TGTGCCAGCAGCTTGCCTCCAGGGGGAAACACTGAAGCTTTCTTT
J gene: TRBJ1-2; V gene: TRBV28; CDR3 length: 12; D gene: -; clone size: -; CDR3 protein: CASSSTDYGYTF; CDR3 DNA: TGTGCCAGCAGTTCGACGGACTATGGCTACACCTTC
J gene: TRBJ2-7; V gene: TRBV6-1; CDR3 length: 14; D gene: -; clone size: many; CDR3 protein: CASSGQLGSYEQYF; CDR3 DNA: TGTGCCAGCAGTGGTCAGCTGGGTTCCTACGAGCAGTACTTC
J gene: TRBJ2-7; V gene: TRBV10-2; CDR3 length: 16; D gene: TRBD1; clone size: -; CDR3 protein: CASVIKPGQGAYEQYF; CDR3 DNA: TGCGCCAGCGTTATTAAACCGGGACAGGGGGCCTACGAGCAGTACTTC
J gene: TRBJ1-2; V gene: TRBV28; CDR3 length: 16; D gene: TRBD1; clone size: -; CDR3 protein: CASSLGWTGGESGYTF; CDR3 DNA: TGTGCCAGCAGTTTGGGGTGGACAGGGGGGGAGAGTGGCTACACCTTC
J gene: TRBJ1-5; V gene: TRBV2; CDR3 length: 13; D gene: TRBD1; clone size: -; CDR3 protein: CASSETGDQPQHF; CDR3 DNA: TGTGCCAGCAGTGAAACAGGGGATCAGCCCCAGCATTTT
J gene: TRBJ2-2; V gene: TRBV6-1; CDR3 length: 14; D gene: -; clone size: -; CDR3 protein: CASILIPSAGELFF; CDR3 DNA: TGTGCCAGCATCCTCATTCCGTCAGCCGGGGAGCTGTTTTTT
J gene: TRBJ2-1; V gene: TRBV18; CDR3 length: 15; D gene: TRBD2; clone size: -; CDR3 protein: CASSHGLAGTNEQFF; CDR3 DNA: TGTGCCAGCTCCCATGGACTAGCGGGGACAAATGAGCAGTTCTTC
J gene: TRBJ1-1; V gene: TRBV9; CDR3 length: 19; D gene: TRBD1; clone size: -; CDR3 protein: CASSGLLPNNRGENTEAFF; CDR3 DNA: TGTGCCAGCAGCGGACTACTACCAAATAACAGGGGGGAGAACACTGAAGCTTTCTTT
J gene: TRBJ2-3; V gene: TRBV9; CDR3 length: 11; D gene: -; clone size: -; CDR3 protein: CASSVGDTQYF; CDR3 DNA: TGTGCCAGCAGCGTTGGGGATACGCAGTATTTT
J gene: TRBJ2-3; V gene: TRBV5-1; CDR3 length: 16; D gene: -; clone size: -; CDR3 protein: CASSLRAGAQTDTQYF; CDR3 DNA: TGCGCCAGCAGCTTGCGGGCGGGGGCCCAAACAGATACGCAGTATTTT
J gene: TRBJ2-5; V gene: TRBV7-9; CDR3 length: 14; D gene: TRBD1; clone size: -; CDR3 protein: CASRGTGGWETQYF; CDR3 DNA: TGTGCCAGCAGGGGGACAGGGGGCTGGGAGACCCAGTACTTC
J gene: TRBJ2-5; V gene: TRBV7-3; CDR3 length: 14; D gene: TRBD2; clone size: -; CDR3 protein: CASSSYGRSETQYF; CDR3 DNA: TGTGCCAGCAGCTCATACGGGAGGTCAGAGACCCAGTACTTC
J gene: TRBJ1-1; V gene: TRBV2; CDR3 length: 11; D gene: -; clone size: -; CDR3 protein: CASSYAVEAFF; CDR3 DNA: TGTGCCAGCTCCTACGCCGTAGAAGCTTTCTTT
J gene: TRBJ2-5; V gene: TRBV11-2; CDR3 length: 16; D gene: -; clone size: -; CDR3 protein: CASSPVYRKPQETQYF; CDR3 DNA: TGTGCCAGCAGTCCCGTCTACAGGAAGCCCCAAGAGACCCAGTACTTC
J gene: TRBJ2-3; V gene: TRBV28; CDR3 length: 16; D gene: -; clone size: -; CDR3 protein: CASSNPWQGVTDTQYF; CDR3 DNA: TGTGCCAGCAGTAACCCGTGGCAGGGAGTCACAGATACGCAGTATTTT
J gene: TRBJ2-1; V gene: TRBV7-9; CDR3 length: 14; D gene: TRBD1; clone size: -; CDR3 protein: CASSLLGQDNEQFF; CDR3 DNA: TGTGCCAGCAGCTTACTGGGACAGGACAATGAGCAGTTCTTC
J gene: TRBJ2-7; V gene: TRBV28; CDR3 length: 16; D gene: TRBD1; clone size: -; CDR3 protein: CASSSAGQGVSYEQYF; CDR3 DNA: TGTGCCAGCAGTTCAGCCGGACAGGGGGTTTCCTACGAGCAGTACTTC
J gene: TRBJ2-1; V gene: TRBV7-9; CDR3 length: 14; D gene: TRBD1; clone size: few; CDR3 protein: CASSITDRDGEQFF; CDR3 DNA: TGTGCCAGCAGCATCACCGACAGGGATGGTGAGCAGTTCTTC
J gene: TRBJ2-7; V gene: TRBV10-1; CDR3 length: 16; D gene: -; clone size: -; CDR3 protein: CASSESPDQSTYEQYF; CDR3 DNA: TGCGCCAGCAGTGAGTCGCCAGACCAGAGCACCTACGAGCAGTACTTC
J gene: TRBJ2-3; V gene: TRBV9; CDR3 length: 15; D gene: TRBD1; clone size: -; CDR3 protein: CASSVATGLTDTQYF; CDR3 DNA: TGTGCCAGCAGCGTCGCGACAGGGCTCACAGATACGCAGTATTTT
J gene: TRBJ1-5; V gene: TRBV10-3; CDR3 length: 13; D gene: -; clone size: -; CDR3 protein: CAITSDRNQPQHF; CDR3 DNA: TGTGCCATCACCTCGGACAGAAATCAGCCCCAGCATTTT
J gene: TRBJ2-1; V gene: TRBV29-1; CDR3 length: 13; D gene: -; clone size: many; CDR3 protein: CSVAPTASNEQFF; CDR3 DNA: TGCAGCGTTGCCCCGACAGCTTCCAATGAGCAGTTCTTC
J gene: TRBJ2-7; V gene: TRBV5-1; CDR3 length: 12; D gene: TRBD1; clone size: -; CDR3 protein: CASSGQGYEQYF; CDR3 DNA: TGCGCCAGTTCGGGACAGGGTTACGAGCAGTACTTC
J gene: TRBJ2-4; V gene: TRBV7-9; CDR3 length: 15; D gene: -; clone size: -; CDR3 protein: CASSSDGLAKNIQYF; CDR3 DNA: TGTGCCAGCAGCTCGGACGGATTAGCCAAAAACATTCAGTACTTC
J gene: TRBJ1-1; V gene: TRBV11-2; CDR3 length: 14; D gene: TRBD1; clone size: once; CDR3 protein: CASSLQGAHSEAFF; CDR3 DNA: TGTGCCAGCAGCTTACAGGGGGCGCATTCTGAAGCTTTCTTT
J gene: TRBJ1-5; V gene: TRBV6-5; CDR3 length: 15; D gene: -; clone size: -; CDR3 protein: CASSYSEGTDQPQHF; CDR3 DNA: TGTGCCAGCAGTTACTCCGAGGGTACGGATCAGCCCCAGCATTTT
J gene: TRBJ1-1; V gene: TRBV4-2; CDR3 length: 15; D gene: TRBD1; clone size: -; CDR3 protein: CASSYGQEQNTEAFF; CDR3 DNA: TGTGCCAGCAGCTACGGACAGGAACAGAACACTGAAGCTTTCTTT
J gene: TRBJ2-1; V gene: TRBV5-1; CDR3 length: 16; D gene: -; clone size: -; CDR3 protein: CASSYSTTLGYNEQFF; CDR3 DNA: TGCGCCAGCAGTTATTCGACTACACTGGGGTACAATGAGCAGTTCTTC
J gene: TRBJ1-4; V gene: TRBV30; CDR3 length: 13; D gene: -; clone size: -; CDR3 protein: CAWGLGANEKLFF; CDR3 DNA: TGTGCCTGGGGACTGGGGGCTAATGAAAAACTGTTTTTT
J gene: TRBJ2-1; V gene: TRBV11-1; CDR3 length: 13; D gene: TRBD2; clone size: once; CDR3 protein: CASSLASGHEQFF; CDR3 DNA: TGTGCCAGCAGCTTAGCTAGCGGGCATGAGCAGTTCTTC
J gene: TRBJ2-5; V gene: TRBV5-1; CDR3 length: 14; D gene: -; clone size: -; CDR3 protein: CASSLMDDSETQYF; CDR3 DNA: TGCGCCAGCAGCTTGATGGATGACTCGGAGACCCAGTACTTC
J gene: TRBJ1-2; V gene: TRBV6-1; CDR3 length: 12; D gene: -; clone size: once; CDR3 protein: CASSEQGYGYTF; CDR3 DNA: TGTGCCAGCAGTGAACAGGGCTATGGCTACACCTTC
J gene: TRBJ1-5; V gene: TRBV15; CDR3 length: 14; D gene: -; clone size: -; CDR3 protein: CATSTGAHHQPQHF; CDR3 DNA: TGTGCCACCAGCACGGGCGCCCATCATCAGCCCCAGCATTTT
J gene: TRBJ1-1; V gene: TRBV29-1; CDR3 length: 11; D gene: -; clone size: -; CDR3 protein: CSVERNTEAFF; CDR3 DNA: TGCAGCGTTGAACGTAACACTGAAGCTTTCTTT
J gene: TRBJ1-1; V gene: TRBV6-5; CDR3 length: 16; D gene: TRBD1; clone size: once; CDR3 protein: CASSYSTGEVSTEAFF; CDR3 DNA: TGTGCCAGCAGTTACTCGACAGGGGAGGTCAGCACTGAAGCTTTCTTT
J gene: TRBJ2-2; V gene: TRBV6-5; CDR3 length: 15; D gene: TRBD2; clone size: -; CDR3 protein: CASSQTSGLGGELFF; CDR3 DNA: TGTGCCAGCAGCCAGACTAGCGGGCTTGGCGGGGAGCTGTTTTTT
J gene: TRBJ2-2; V gene: TRBV28; CDR3 length: 14; D gene: TRBD1; clone size: many; CDR3 protein: CASGGQGAPGELFF; CDR3 DNA: TGTGCCAGCGGGGGACAGGGGGCGCCGGGGGAGCTGTTTTTT
J gene: TRBJ1-2; V gene: TRBV7-2; CDR3 length: 15; D gene: TRBD1; clone size: -; CDR3 protein: CASSFNRDSNYGYTF; CDR3 DNA: TGTGCCAGCAGCTTTAACCGGGACAGTAACTATGGCTACACCTTC